This T cell receptor beta chain was found in a study of neurological immune-mediated disorders. In the study overall: The multiple sclerosis group of roughly 35 included around 30 relapsing-remitting and 3 secondary progressive patients.

Germline V gene lookup returns CDR1 SGHAT and CDR2 FQNNGV. The CDR3 loop spans 13 amino acids. Trimming at V came to 4 bases and at J to 8 bases, leaving 7 bases not matched to a gene. It was by 5'RACE with 10-nucleotide random UMIs that the cDNA was made. MiXCR, run by TCRdb on the 5' RACE reads, gives a single entry per CDR3 protein. The sample contains about 95,000 distinct CDR3 sequences, 3% to 4.5% of which appear only once. This clonotype was counted many times. The material sequenced was PBMCs. The chain joins TRBV11-2 to TRBJ1-1; 7 bases are shared with TRBD1. The sequence derives from a woman between 18 and 30 years old with multiple sclerosis. CDR3 amino acids: CASSSFGTVEAFF. The CDR3, as DNA: TGTGCCAGCAGCTCATTCGGGACAGTGGAAGCTTTCTTT.